The 19 T cell receptor beta chains below come from one sample, sequenced in a study of blood T cell repertoires in COVID-19. Profiled with immunoSEQ multiplex PCR; TCRdb holds only in-frame clones, not every one. This table has about 54,000 clones, about 90% appearing once. The sequenced material came from peripheral blood. These receptors all come from a man aged 60-69 years with active COVID-19.

CDR3 loop: CSARTGGAQYF. The CDR3 DNA reads as TGCAGTGCTAGAACCGGCGGGGCCCAGTACTTC. This chain uses TRBV20-1 with TRBJ2-5; D might be TRBD2 (6 bases). CDR3 length: 11 residues. Trimming stripped 2 bases from V and 9 bases from J, with 10 bases between. Germline CDR1 DFQATT, CDR2 SNEGSKA (reference sequence).

This rearrangement joins TRBV7-3 to TRBJ1-4, with no clear D. The V gene lost 2 bases and the J gene lost 7 bases, with 8 bases spanning the gap. CDR3 length equals 13 residues. CDR1 and CDR2 (germline): SGHTA, FQGTGA. The CDR3 region is CASSLGFGEKLFF. The CDR3 DNA follows: TGTGCCAGCAGCTTAGGTTTCGGTGAAAAACTGTTTTTT.

CDR3 protein: CASSSRGGLAGPYEQYF. The CDR3 nucleotides read TGCGCCAGCAGCAGTCGTGGGGGGCTAGCGGGACCCTACGAGCAGTACTTC. The J gene is TRBJ2-7, the V gene TRBV5-1; the match to TRBD2 covers 9 bases. CDR3 length: 17 residues. V gave up 4 bases and J gave up 2 bases; unmatched junction bases: 13. From germline, CDR1 is SGHRS and CDR2 YFSETQ.

The chain employs TRBV7-3 and TRBJ2-1; TRBD2 is a possible D gene (6 bases). The V end was cut by 4 bases, the J end by 7 bases, with 11 bases between. The CDR3 is made up of 13 amino acids. The V gene's germline CDR1 is SGHTA and CDR2 FQGTGA. CDR3 in DNA: TGTGCCAGCAGCTCCCGACTAGGAAATGAGCAGTTCTTC. The encoded protein is CASSSRLGNEQFF.

The genes are TRBV12-5 and TRBJ2-7; 12 nucleotides match TRBD2. CDR1 is LGHNT, CDR2 FRNRAP, per germline. V was pared by 5 bases and J by 3 bases, with 2 bases of the junction left unmatched. There are 14 residues in the CDR3. The CDR3 nucleotides read TGTGCTAGTGGTGGACTAGCGGGAATCTACGAGCAGTACTTC. This sequence encodes CASGGLAGIYEQYF.

The chain joins TRBV5-4 to TRBJ2-3; D not certain. Germline V gene sequence: CDR1 SGHNT, CDR2 YYREEE (reference sequence). The V end was cut by 0 bases, the J end by 4 bases, with 9 bases between. The CDR3 sequence is 14 residues long. The CDR3 DNA is TGTGCCAGCAGCTTGGTGCAGAGGTCAGATACGCAGTATTTT. This translates into CASSLVQRSDTQYF.

This chain connects TRBV6-6 to TRBJ1-5, with 8 bases aligning to TRBD1. Germline lookup yields CDR1 MNHNY and CDR2 SVGAGI (reference sequence). The CDR3 consists of 15 residues. V trimming: 5 bases; J trimming: 3 bases; junction bases outside the gene matches: 6. In DNA, the CDR3 is TGTGCCAGCAGTCCGGACAGGGTCTCCAATCAGCCCCAGCATTTT. Residues: CASSPDRVSNQPQHF.

CDR3 residues: CASSQVDRTNTEAFF. As DNA, the CDR3 is TGCGCCAGCAGCCAAGTGGACAGGACGAACACTGAAGCTTTCTTT. The V and J genes are TRBV4-1 and TRBJ1-1, with 7 nucleotides matching TRBD1. The CDR3 loop spans 15 amino acids. The germline CDR1 and CDR2 sequences are MGHRA and YSYEKL. Losses at the gene ends were 1 base for V and 1 base for J; bases not matched to a gene: 3.

The gene calls are TRBV24-1 and TRBJ2-1; 10 bases map to TRBD2. The junction had 14 bases not matched to a gene; V was cut back by 4 bases and J by 9 bases. Germline V gene lookup returns CDR1 KGHDR and CDR2 SFDVKD. The CDR3 is 17 residues long. The CDR3 sequence: CATSERTSGRRGGEQFF. The DNA for the CDR3 is TGTGCCACCAGTGAGCGGACTAGCGGAAGGAGGGGGGGTGAGCAGTTCTTC.

CDR3 nucleotide sequence: TGCGCCAGCAGCGGTTACAGGAACACCGGGGAGCTGTTTTTT. It encodes CASSGYRNTGELFF. V and J are TRBV4-1 and TRBJ2-2; D not resolved. V was clipped by 5 bases and J by 1 base, with 8 bases between them. CDR1 and CDR2 from the germline V gene are MGHRA and YSYEKL. The CDR3 runs 14 residues.

The chain joins TRBV11-2 to TRBJ2-7; D gene uncertain. The CDR3 has 12 residues. The V and J ends lost 6 bases and 6 bases respectively, with 12 bases between them. The germline V gene encodes CDR1 SGHAT and CDR2 FQNNGV. Here the CDR3 reads CASRSRGGEQYF. DNA of the CDR3: TGTGCCAGCAGGTCGCGCGGCGGCGAGCAGTACTTC.

This clone is a singleton in its sample. V is TRBV10-3 and J is TRBJ2-6; 8 bases map to TRBD1. The CDR3 sequence is 15 residues long. Germline V gene sequence: CDR1 ENHRY, CDR2 SYGVKD. Trimming cost V 6 bases and J 0 bases; bases outside gene matches: 1. CDR3 sequence: CAIRTGGSGANVLTF. As DNA, the CDR3 is TGTGCCATCAGAACAGGGGGCTCTGGGGCCAACGTCCTGACTTTC.

This clone was observed once. The gene calls are TRBV27 and TRBJ1-5; D is possibly TRBD1 (6 bases). Deletions cut 5 bases from V and 10 bases from J, with 12 bases between. The CDR3 has 12 amino acids. In germline, CDR1 is MNHEY, CDR2 SMNVEV (reference sequence). CDR3 sequence: CASSDPGGPQHF. CDR3 DNA sequence: TGTGCCAGCAGTGACCCGGGGGGCCCCCAGCATTTT.

This clone has a handful of counts. This chain connects TRBV7-2 to TRBJ1-1, with D unresolved. CDR3 length equals 13 residues. Germline loops: CDR1 SGHTA, CDR2 FQGNSA. V lost 4 bases and J lost 3, with 9 bases in between. CDR3 amino acids: CASSSHGYTEAFF. In DNA form, the CDR3 reads TGTGCCAGCAGCTCCCACGGGTACACTGAAGCTTTCTTT. Based on the CDR3 plus reference TRBV7-2 and TRBJ1-1, the full variable domain is GAGVSQSPSNKVTEKGKDVELRCDPISGHTALYWYRQSLGQGLEFLIYFQGNSAPDKSGLPSDRFSAERTGGSVSTLTIQRTQQEDSAVYLCASSSHGYTEAFFGQGTRLTVV.

The rearrangement joins TRBV27 to TRBJ1-5; weak D call: TRBD1 (5 bases). Deletions cut 8 bases from V and 5 bases from J, with 16 bases between. This CDR3 has 14 residues. Germline-derived CDR1 and CDR2 are MNHEY and SMNVEV (reference sequence). The CDR3, as DNA: TGTGCCAGCGGAACCCAGGGTGCAGATCAGCCCCAGCATTTT. It specifies CASGTQGADQPQHF.

The CDR3 reads CASSPPSSNEQFF. CDR3 bases: TGTGCCAGCAGTCCCCCTTCCAGCAATGAGCAGTTCTTC. The V and J genes are TRBV27 and TRBJ2-1, with D unclear. Germline V gives CDR1 MNHEY, CDR2 SMNVEV (reference sequence). V shed 5 bases and J shed 6 bases, with 11 bases lying between them. The CDR3 consists of 13 residues.

The chain couples TRBV6-2 or TRBV6-3 to TRBJ1-1; 7 positions match TRBD1. This CDR3 has 14 residues. The V and J ends lost 5 bases and 4 bases, in that order; junction bases with no gene match: 7. Germline V gives CDR1 MNHEY, CDR2 SVGEGT. The DNA for the CDR3 is TGTGCCAGCAGTAGACAGACAGGGTTCACTGAAGCTTTCTTT. This gives the protein CASSRQTGFTEAFF.

In DNA, the CDR3 is TGCGCCAGCAGCCCCCACGTCGGCGAGCAGTACTTC. Translated, it gives CASSPHVGEQYF. V gene TRBV4-1 combines with J gene TRBJ2-7; D not certain. CDR3 length: 12 amino acids. Germline V gene lookup returns CDR1 MGHRA and CDR2 YSYEKL. The germline V and J ends were trimmed by 4 bases and 6 bases, with 10 bases remaining between them.

The CDR3 coding sequence is TGTGCCAGCAGTTCCCATCCCTACGAGCAGTACTTC. Its protein is CASSSHPYEQYF. The chain recombines TRBV28 with TRBJ2-7; D is undetermined. The V end was cut by 4 bases, the J end by 2 bases, with 6 bases between. Germline CDR1 is MDHEN and CDR2 is SYDVKM. This CDR3 has 12 residues.